Following are 21 T cell receptor beta chains from one sample sequenced in a study of T-cell memory formation after mild COVID-19. TCRdb re-called the 5' RACE reads through MiXCR, storing one row per CDR3 protein. This sample carries some 43,000 distinct CDR3 sequences, 5.5% to 7% of them seen once, and the ten largest clones take 0.8% to 1%. The specimen sequenced was PBMCs or a T cell subset sorted from them (not recorded which). Every receptor here comes from an adult who had mild COVID-19 (a few samples of this study predate the infection). Cell type and time point are not known.

This clonotype was recorded many times. The rearrangement joins TRBV7-6 to TRBJ2-5; D gene unclear. The V and J ends lost 7 bases and 5 bases respectively, with 8 bases between them. The CDR3 runs 11 residues. Germline loops: CDR1 SGHVS, CDR2 FNYEAQ. The CDR3 sequence is CASTLAETQYF. The CDR3 DNA is TGTGCCAGCACCCTCGCCGAGACCCAGTACTTC.

The chain has TRBV4-2 and TRBJ2-7; 10 nucleotides match TRBD2. V trimming: 0 bases; J trimming: 6 bases; junction bases outside the gene matches: 5. Germline CDR1 and CDR2: LGHNA and YNFKEQ. This CDR3 comprises 15 residues. This CDR3 reads CASSQDVAGGGEQYF. CDR3 nucleotides: TGTGCCAGCAGCCAAGATGTAGCGGGAGGAGGCGAGCAGTACTTC.

This clonotype was recorded many times. This rearrangement joins TRBV11-1 to TRBJ2-4; TRBD1 might be the D (5 bases). V dropped 4 bases and J dropped 5 bases, with 15 bases sitting between them. The CDR3 sequence is 15 residues long. The germline gives CDR1 SGHAT, CDR2 FQDESV (reference sequence). The DNA of the CDR3 is TGTGCCAGCAGCTCCTACAGGTCTCCGGAAAACATTCAGTACTTC. As protein: CASSSYRSPENIQYF.

This clonotype occurred many times. The chain couples TRBV20-1 to TRBJ2-2; 12 bases fit TRBD2. V lost 3 bases and J lost 2; bases outside the gene matches: 7. The V gene's germline CDR1 is DFQATT and CDR2 SNEGSKA (reference sequence). This CDR3 has 17 residues. CDR3 DNA: TGCAGTGCTAGTGCCCCGGGACTAGCGGGTAACACCGGGGAGCTGTTTTTT. This sequence encodes CSASAPGLAGNTGELFF.

In its sample, this clonotype was seen many times. The chain has TRBV12-3 or TRBV12-4 and TRBJ2-1; a weak D match, TRBD2 (5 bases). The CDR3 runs 16 residues. Trimming left V 5 bases short and J 8 bases short, with 22 bases between. Here the CDR3 reads CASSDASRRPGDEQFF. CDR3 bases: TGTGCCAGCAGTGATGCCTCACGACGGCCCGGGGATGAGCAGTTCTTC.

V and J are TRBV24-1 and TRBJ2-7; 9 bases are shared with TRBD1. From germline, CDR1 is KGHDR and CDR2 SFDVKD. The ends lost 4 bases at V and 4 bases at J; junction bases unmatched: 4. The CDR3 extends over 14 amino acids. Written as DNA, the CDR3 is TGTGCCACCAGTGACCCTGGACAGGGGTACGAGCAGTACTTC. Its protein is CATSDPGQGYEQYF.

Only one count was recorded for this clonotype. The chain links TRBV7-3 to TRBJ2-3; 7 bases are shared with TRBD2. CDR3 length equals 14 residues. The trim removed 4 bases at V and 4 bases at J, leaving 5 bases unmatched. The germline CDR1 and CDR2 sequences are SGHTA and FQGTGA. CDR3 loop: CASSYAGAPDTQYF. In DNA, the CDR3 is TGTGCCAGCAGCTACGCGGGAGCCCCAGATACGCAGTATTTT.

This chain joins TRBV3-1 and TRBJ2-5; D is possibly TRBD2 (5 bases). CDR1 and CDR2 from the germline V gene are LGHDT and YNNKEL (reference sequence). Trimming stripped 0 bases from V and 4 bases from J, with 9 bases between. This CDR3 contains 14 residues. The CDR3 loop reads CASSQDSSLETQYF. As DNA, the CDR3 is TGTGCCAGCAGCCAAGATTCTAGCTTAGAGACCCAGTACTTC.

This clonotype was picked up a small number of times. The CDR3 loop is CASSLVRLAGGERDTQYF. In DNA, the CDR3 is TGTGCCAGCAGCTTAGTGCGTCTAGCGGGGGGAGAAAGAGATACGCAGTATTTT. V is TRBV7-2 and J is TRBJ2-3; TRBD2 agrees at 11 bases. The CDR3 is made up of 18 amino acids. The J segment lost 5 bases and the V segment lost 1 base, leaving 11 bases of the junction unmatched. The germline CDR1 and CDR2 sequences are SGHTA and FQGNSA.

CDR3 sequence reads: CSASLREEQYF. The CDR3 bases are TGCAGTGCTAGTTTGAGGGAGGAGCAGTACTTC. V gene TRBV20-1 combines with J gene TRBJ2-7; a weak D match, TRBD2 (5 bases). Germline V gene lookup returns CDR1 DFQATT and CDR2 SNEGSKA (reference sequence). CDR3 length: 11 amino acids. With 3 bases removed from V and 7 bases from J, the gap between germline ends came to 10 bases.

The CDR3 sequence is CASSPPGGGGTDTQYF. DNA of the CDR3: TGTGCCAGCTCACCACCCGGGGGAGGTGGCACAGATACGCAGTATTTT. V gene TRBV18 combines with J gene TRBJ2-3; maybe TRBD2 (6 bases). The V gene lost 0 bases and the J gene lost 1 base, with 11 bases spanning the gap. This CDR3 has 16 residues. Germline CDR1 is KGHSH and CDR2 is LQKENI.

This clonotype has ten or more counts. The genes are TRBV5-1 and TRBJ2-7, with 10 bases aligning to TRBD1. There are 16 residues in the CDR3. V lost 4 bases and J lost 2; bases outside the gene matches: 9. CDR1 is SGHRS, CDR2 YFSETQ, per germline. CDR3 residues: CASSVSGTGEPYEQYF. CDR3 coding DNA: TGCGCCAGCAGCGTATCCGGGACAGGGGAACCCTACGAGCAGTACTTC.

This clonotype was seen a few times. The chain is built from TRBV5-1 and TRBJ2-5; no firm D call. Trimming shortened V by 2 bases and J by 5 bases, and 7 bases separated the two germline ends. The CDR3 loop spans 12 amino acids. Germline assignment: CDR1 SGHRS and CDR2 YFSETQ. This CDR3 reads CASSLMRETQYF. DNA of the CDR3: TGCGCCAGCAGCTTAATGAGGGAGACCCAGTACTTC.

This clonotype has at least ten counts. The CDR3 bases are TGCGCCAGCAGCCAAGTTTCCGGGACTAGCGGGTCGCCGCGCAAAAACATTCAGTACTTC. Protein product: CASSQVSGTSGSPRKNIQYF. The chain has TRBV4-3 and TRBJ2-4, with 12 bases that match TRBD2. V lost 1 base and J lost 3; bases outside the gene matches: 13. This CDR3 comprises 20 residues. Germline V gene lookup returns CDR1 LGHNA and CDR2 YSLEER.

This clonotype occurred many times. The V and J genes are TRBV15 and TRBJ1-1; D unclear. Germline values: CDR1 LNHNV, CDR2 YYDKDF (reference sequence). The CDR3 is 13 amino acids. Between the trimmed V and J ends, which lost 2 bases and 8 bases, there was a span of 12 bases. The CDR3 DNA follows: TGTGCCACCAGCAGATCTAGGACGGAAGAAGCTTTCTTT. Residues: CATSRSRTEEAFF.

This clonotype was counted many times. The chain recombines TRBV7-2 with TRBJ2-5, with D hard to call. V was cut by 3 bases and J by 2 bases, with 1 base left in between. CDR1 is SGHTA and CDR2 is FQGNSA in the germline V gene. The CDR3 is 11 residues long. CDR3 sequence: CASSLQETQYF. The DNA for the CDR3 is TGTGCCAGCAGCTTGCAAGAGACCCAGTACTTC.

The sample holds many counts of this clonotype. V and J are TRBV7-2 and TRBJ2-7; 11 bases fit TRBD1. CDR3 length: 17 amino acids. The germline V gene has CDR1 SGHTA and CDR2 FQGNSA. The J segment lost 0 bases and the V segment lost 0 bases, leaving 4 bases of the junction unmatched. Here the CDR3 reads CASSLALGTGGSYEQYF. The CDR3 DNA reads TGTGCCAGCAGCTTAGCGCTCGGGACAGGGGGCTCCTACGAGCAGTACTTC.

This clonotype was picked up many times. The gene calls are TRBV5-1 and TRBJ2-3; no clear D gene. Germline assignment: CDR1 SGHRS and CDR2 YFSETQ. This CDR3 contains 13 residues. Trimming shortened V by 4 bases and J by 0 bases, and 6 bases separated the two germline ends. CDR3 sequence: CASSRPSTDTQYF. DNA of the CDR3: TGCGCCAGCAGCAGGCCTAGCACAGATACGCAGTATTTT.

The chain couples TRBV15 to TRBJ2-7; D may be TRBD1 or TRBD2 (5 bases each). V was trimmed by 1 base and J by 0 bases, leaving 10 bases between them. This CDR3 region has 15 residues. Germline CDR1 and CDR2: LNHNV and YYDKDF (reference sequence). CDR3 sequence reads: CATSRGGRFSYEQYF. The CDR3 DNA reads as TGTGCCACCAGCAGAGGGGGGAGATTCTCCTACGAGCAGTACTTC.

This chain connects TRBV20-1 to TRBJ1-5; D not resolved. Germline CDR1 DFQATT, CDR2 SNEGSKA (reference sequence). The length of the CDR3 is 15 residues. Trimming pared 3 bases from V and 0 bases from J, leaving 12 bases between. CDR3 nucleotides: TGCAGTGCTAGCCGGACCTGGGATAGCAATCAGCCCCAGCATTTT. This translates into CSASRTWDSNQPQHF.

The chain carries TRBV7-2 and TRBJ2-3; D is perhaps TRBD2 (7 bases). The germline gives CDR1 SGHTA, CDR2 FQGNSA. V shed 4 bases and J shed 7 bases, with 18 bases lying between them. CDR3 length equals 15 residues. CDR3 in DNA: TGTGCCAGCAGCTCCCTCCTGGGGGGGGCAAATACGCAGTATTTT. Amino acids: CASSSLLGGANTQYF.